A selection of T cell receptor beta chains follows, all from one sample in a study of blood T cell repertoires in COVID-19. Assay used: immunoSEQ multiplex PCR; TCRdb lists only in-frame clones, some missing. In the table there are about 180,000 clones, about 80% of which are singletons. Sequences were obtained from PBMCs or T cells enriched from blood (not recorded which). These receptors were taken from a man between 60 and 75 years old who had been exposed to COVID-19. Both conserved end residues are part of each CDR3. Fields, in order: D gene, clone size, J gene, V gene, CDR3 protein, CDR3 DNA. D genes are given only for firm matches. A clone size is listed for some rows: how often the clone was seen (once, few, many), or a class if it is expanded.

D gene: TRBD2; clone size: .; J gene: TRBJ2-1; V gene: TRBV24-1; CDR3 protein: CATSESVGLAGSYNEQFF; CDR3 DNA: TGTGCCACCAGTGAATCGGTTGGACTAGCGGGATCCTACAATGAGCAGTTCTTC
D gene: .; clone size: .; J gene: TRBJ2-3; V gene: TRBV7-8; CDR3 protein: CAGGTHDTDTQYF; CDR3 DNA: TGTGCCGGCGGGACCCACGACACAGATACGCAGTATTTT
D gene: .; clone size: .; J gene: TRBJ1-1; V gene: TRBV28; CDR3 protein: CASNTNTEAFF; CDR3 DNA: TGTGCCAGCAATACAAACACTGAAGCTTTCTTT
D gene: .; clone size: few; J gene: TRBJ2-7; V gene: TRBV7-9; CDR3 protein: CASSLTGSLSEQYF; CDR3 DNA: TGTGCCAGCAGCTTAACAGGGTCGCTGTCCGAGCAGTACTTC
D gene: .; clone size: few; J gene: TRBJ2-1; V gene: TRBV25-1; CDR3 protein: CASSERGRGNEQFF; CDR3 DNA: TGTGCCAGCAGTGAACGTGGGAGAGGGAATGAGCAGTTCTTC
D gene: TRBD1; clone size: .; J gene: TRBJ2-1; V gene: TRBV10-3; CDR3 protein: CAISETGARRNEQFF; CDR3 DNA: TGTGCCATCAGTGAAACAGGGGCAAGGAGGAATGAGCAGTTCTTC
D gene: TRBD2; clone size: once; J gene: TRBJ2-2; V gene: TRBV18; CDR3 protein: CASSPVMLAGLSNTGELFF; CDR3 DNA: TGTGCCAGCTCACCAGTAATGCTAGCGGGACTATCGAACACCGGGGAGCTGTTTTTT
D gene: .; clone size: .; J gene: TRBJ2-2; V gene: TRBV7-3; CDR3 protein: CASSISSDRDTGELFF; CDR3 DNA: TGTGCCAGCAGTATTTCGAGCGACAGAGACACCGGGGAGCTGTTTTTT
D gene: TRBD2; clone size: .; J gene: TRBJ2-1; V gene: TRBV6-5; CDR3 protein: CASRLAGGDEQFF; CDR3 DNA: TGTGCCAGCCGGCTAGCGGGAGGCGATGAGCAGTTCTTC
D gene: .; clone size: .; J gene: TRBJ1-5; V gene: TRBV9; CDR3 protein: CASSVGAGREPQHF; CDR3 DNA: TGTGCCAGCAGCGTAGGGGCGGGGCGGGAGCCCCAGCATTTT
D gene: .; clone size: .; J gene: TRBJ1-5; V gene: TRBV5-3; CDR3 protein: CARSVRDCNQPQHF; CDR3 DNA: TGTGCCAGAAGCGTCCGGGACTGCAATCAGCCCCAGCATTTT
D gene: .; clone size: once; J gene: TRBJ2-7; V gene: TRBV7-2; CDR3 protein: CASSQANEQYF; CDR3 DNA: TGTGCCAGCAGCCAGGCGAACGAGCAGTACTTC
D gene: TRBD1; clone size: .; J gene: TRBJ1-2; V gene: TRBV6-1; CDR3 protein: CASSEPQGESYTF; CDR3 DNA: TGTGCCAGCAGTGAACCACAGGGGGAGAGCTACACCTTC
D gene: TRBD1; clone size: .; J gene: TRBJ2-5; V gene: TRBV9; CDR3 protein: CASTGTGGLYGETQYF; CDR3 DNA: TGTGCCAGTACCGGGACAGGGGGCTTGTACGGAGAGACCCAGTACTTC
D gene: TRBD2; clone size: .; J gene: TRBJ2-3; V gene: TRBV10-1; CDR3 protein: CASGAGGPTDTQYF; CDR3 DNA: TGCGCCAGCGGGGCGGGAGGGCCTACAGATACGCAGTATTTT
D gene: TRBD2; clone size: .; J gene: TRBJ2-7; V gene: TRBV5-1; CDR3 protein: CASSFGLAGSPYEQYF; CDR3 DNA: TGCGCCAGCAGCTTTGGGCTAGCGGGTTCTCCCTACGAGCAGTACTTC
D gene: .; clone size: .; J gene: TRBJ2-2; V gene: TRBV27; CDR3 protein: CASSPQGWPGELFF; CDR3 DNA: TGTGCCAGCAGTCCCCAGGGTTGGCCCGGGGAGCTGTTTTTT
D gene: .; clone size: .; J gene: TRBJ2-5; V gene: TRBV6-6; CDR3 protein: CASSSSPGKPGETQYF; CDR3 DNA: TGTGCCAGCAGTTCCAGTCCGGGAAAACCCGGGGAGACCCAGTACTTC
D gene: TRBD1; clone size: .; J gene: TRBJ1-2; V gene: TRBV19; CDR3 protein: CASSESEQGRYGYTF; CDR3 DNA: TGTGCCAGTAGCGAATCAGAACAGGGGAGATATGGCTACACCTTC
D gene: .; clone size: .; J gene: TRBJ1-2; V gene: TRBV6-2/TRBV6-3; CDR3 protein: CASSYPFDSATRGYTF; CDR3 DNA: TGTGCCAGCAGTTACCCATTCGACAGCGCGACAAGGGGCTACACCTTC
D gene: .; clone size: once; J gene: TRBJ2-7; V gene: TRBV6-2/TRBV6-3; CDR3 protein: CASSPSREQYF; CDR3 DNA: TGTGCCAGCAGCCCCTCGAGGGAGCAGTACTTC
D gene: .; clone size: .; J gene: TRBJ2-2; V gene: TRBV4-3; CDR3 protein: CASSQESHLTGELFF; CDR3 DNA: TGCGCCAGCAGCCAAGAAAGCCACCTGACCGGGGAGCTGTTTTTT
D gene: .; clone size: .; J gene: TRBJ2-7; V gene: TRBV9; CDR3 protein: CASSVEDIWGSYEQYF; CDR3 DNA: TGTGCCAGCAGCGTAGAGGACATTTGGGGATCCTACGAGCAGTACTTC
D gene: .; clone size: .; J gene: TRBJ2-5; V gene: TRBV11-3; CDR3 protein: CASSPPSQETQYF; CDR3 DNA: TGTGCCAGCAGCCCCCCCAGCCAAGAGACCCAGTACTTC
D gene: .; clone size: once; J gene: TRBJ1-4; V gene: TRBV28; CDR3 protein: CASSLFFSPTNEKLFF; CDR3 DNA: TGTGCCAGCAGTTTATTCTTTTCCCCAACTAATGAAAAACTGTTTTTT
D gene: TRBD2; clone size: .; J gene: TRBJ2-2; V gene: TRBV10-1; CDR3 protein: CASSEWGGTGELFF; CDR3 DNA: TGCGCCAGCAGTGAGTGGGGGGGCACCGGGGAGCTGTTTTTT
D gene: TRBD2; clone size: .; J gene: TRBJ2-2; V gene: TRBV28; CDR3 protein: CASSTRTSGNTGELFF; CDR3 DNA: TGTGCCAGCAGTACCCGGACTAGCGGGAACACCGGGGAGCTGTTTTTT
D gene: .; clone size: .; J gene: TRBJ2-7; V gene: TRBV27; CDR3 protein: CASSLVPGNYEQYF; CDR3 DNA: TGTGCCAGCAGTTTGGTCCCGGGAAACTACGAGCAGTACTTC
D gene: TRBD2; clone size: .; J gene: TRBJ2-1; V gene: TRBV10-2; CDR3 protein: CASSDPSGREFF; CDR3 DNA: TGCGCCAGCAGTGACCCTAGCGGGAGGGAGTTCTTC
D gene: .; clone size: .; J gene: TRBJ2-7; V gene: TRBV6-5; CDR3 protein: CASWGVSYEQYF; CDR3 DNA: TGTGCCAGCTGGGGAGTTTCCTACGAGCAGTACTTC
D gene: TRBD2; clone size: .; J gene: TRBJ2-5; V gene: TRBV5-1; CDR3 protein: CASSGGGAPETQYF; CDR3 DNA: TGCGCCAGCAGCGGGGGGGGAGCCCCAGAGACCCAGTACTTC
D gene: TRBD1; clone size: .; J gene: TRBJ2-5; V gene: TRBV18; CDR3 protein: CASSPLTGGYQETQYF; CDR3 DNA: TGTGCCAGCTCACCTCTGACAGGGGGCTATCAAGAGACCCAGTACTTC
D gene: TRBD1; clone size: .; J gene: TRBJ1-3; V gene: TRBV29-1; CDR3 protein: CSVGQGAGNTIYF; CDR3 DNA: TGCAGCGTCGGACAGGGTGCTGGAAACACCATATATTTT
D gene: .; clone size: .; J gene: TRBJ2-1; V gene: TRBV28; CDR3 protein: CASRRPHTGNEQFF; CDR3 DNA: TGTGCCAGCAGACGACCTCACACGGGCAATGAGCAGTTCTTC
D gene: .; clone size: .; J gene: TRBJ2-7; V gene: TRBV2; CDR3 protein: CASSVIDEQYF; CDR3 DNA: TGTGCCAGCAGTGTGATAGACGAGCAGTACTTC
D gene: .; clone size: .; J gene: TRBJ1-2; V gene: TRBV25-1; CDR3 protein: CASSETGANYGYTF; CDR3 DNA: TGTGCCAGCAGTGAAACGGGAGCTAACTATGGCTACACCTTC
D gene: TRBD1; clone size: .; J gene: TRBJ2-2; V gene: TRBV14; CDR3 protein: CASSHLWTGTGELFF; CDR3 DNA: TGTGCCAGCAGCCATCTTTGGACAGGCACCGGGGAGCTGTTTTTT
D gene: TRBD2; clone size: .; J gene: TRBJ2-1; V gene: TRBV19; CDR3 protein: CASSMMGLAGSYNEQFF; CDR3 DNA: TGTGCCAGTAGTATGATGGGACTAGCGGGCTCCTACAATGAGCAGTTCTTC
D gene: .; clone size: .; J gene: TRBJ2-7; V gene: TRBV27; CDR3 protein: CASSYQRMPSRHQQTYEQYF; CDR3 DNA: TGTGCCAGCAGTTACCAAAGAATGCCCTCGAGACACCAACAGACCTACGAGCAGTACTTC
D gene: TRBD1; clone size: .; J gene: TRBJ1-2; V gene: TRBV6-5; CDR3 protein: CASREQGARYYGYTF; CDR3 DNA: TGTGCCAGCAGAGAGCAGGGGGCGCGTTACTATGGCTACACCTTC
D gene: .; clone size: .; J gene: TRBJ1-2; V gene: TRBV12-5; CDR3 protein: CASGLATGTNGYTF; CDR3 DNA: TGTGCTAGTGGTTTGGCTACAGGGACCAATGGCTACACCTTC
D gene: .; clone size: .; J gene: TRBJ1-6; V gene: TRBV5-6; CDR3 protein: CASSFQGAYNSPLHF; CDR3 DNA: TGTGCCAGCAGCTTTCAGGGCGCCTATAATTCACCCCTCCACTTT
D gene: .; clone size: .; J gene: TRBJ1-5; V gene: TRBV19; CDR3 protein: CASNFPRDDQPQHF; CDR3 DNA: TGTGCCAGTAACTTCCCCCGGGATGATCAGCCCCAGCATTTT
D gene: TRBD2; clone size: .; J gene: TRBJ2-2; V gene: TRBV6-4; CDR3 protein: CASSAGLAGKTGELFF; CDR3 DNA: TGTGCCAGCAGTGCCGGACTAGCGGGAAAGACCGGGGAGCTGTTTTTT
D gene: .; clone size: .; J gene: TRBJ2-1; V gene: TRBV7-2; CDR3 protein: CASSSTSFGNEQFF; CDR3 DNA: TGTGCCAGCAGCTCGACTAGTTTCGGCAATGAGCAGTTCTTC
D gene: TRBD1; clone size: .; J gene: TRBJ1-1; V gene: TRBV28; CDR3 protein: CASSLPGQVNTEAFF; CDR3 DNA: TGTGCCAGCAGTTTACCGGGACAGGTGAACACTGAAGCTTTCTTT
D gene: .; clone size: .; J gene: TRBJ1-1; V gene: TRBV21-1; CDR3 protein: CASRPPGAFF; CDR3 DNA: TGTGCCAGCCGCCCCCCCGGAGCTTTCTTT
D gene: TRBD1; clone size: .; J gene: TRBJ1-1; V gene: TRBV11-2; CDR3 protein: CASRENPGGTEAFF; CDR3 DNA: TGTGCCAGCAGAGAGAATCCAGGGGGCACTGAAGCTTTCTTT
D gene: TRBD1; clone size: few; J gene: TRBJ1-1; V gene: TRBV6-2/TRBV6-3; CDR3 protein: CASSWETGGLNTEAFF; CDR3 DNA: TGTGCCAGCAGTTGGGAGACAGGGGGCCTGAACACTGAAGCTTTCTTT
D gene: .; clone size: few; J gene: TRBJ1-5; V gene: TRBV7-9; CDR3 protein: CASSLATGSSNQPQHF; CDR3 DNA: TGTGCCAGCAGCTTAGCTACAGGGAGTAGCAATCAGCCCCAGCATTTT
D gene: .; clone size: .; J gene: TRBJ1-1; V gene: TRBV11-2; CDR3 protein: CASSLGTGSTEAFF; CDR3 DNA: TGTGCCAGCAGCTTAGGTACAGGGAGCACTGAAGCTTTCTTT
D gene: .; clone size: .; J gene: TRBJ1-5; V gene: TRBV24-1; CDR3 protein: CATRDGGVGPQHF; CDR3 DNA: TGTGCCACCAGGGACGGCGGGGTGGGTCCCCAGCATTTT
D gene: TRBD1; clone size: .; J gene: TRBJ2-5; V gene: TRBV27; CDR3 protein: CASSLRNGQGEETQYF; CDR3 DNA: TGTGCCAGCAGCCTACGGAACGGACAGGGGGAAGAGACCCAGTACTTC
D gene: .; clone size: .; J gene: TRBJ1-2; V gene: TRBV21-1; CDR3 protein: CASIGGAERVYGYTF; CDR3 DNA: TGTGCCAGCATAGGTGGGGCAGAACGGGTCTATGGCTACACCTTC
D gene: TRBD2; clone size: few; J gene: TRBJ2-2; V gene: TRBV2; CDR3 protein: CASSGAGATGELFF; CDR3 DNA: TGTGCCAGCAGTGGAGCGGGAGCCACCGGGGAGCTGTTTTTT
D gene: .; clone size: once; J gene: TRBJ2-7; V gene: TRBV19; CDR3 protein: CASSIVNLGGGTYEQYF; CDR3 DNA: TGTGCCAGTAGTATAGTAAATCTTGGGGGAGGAACCTACGAGCAGTACTTC
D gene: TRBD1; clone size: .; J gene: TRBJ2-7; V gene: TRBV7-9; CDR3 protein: CASGGQGRYEQYF; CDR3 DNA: TGTGCCAGCGGGGGACAGGGAAGATACGAGCAGTACTTC